This T cell receptor (beta chain) was documented in a study of T cells in Graves' hyperthyroidism and ophthalmopathy. Study conclusions and caveats: Ophthalmopathy, which appeared later, was predicted by the model a median around 6.9 months before onset.

This clonotype was seen at least ten times. Its antigen is as yet unknown. Among ophthalmopathy patients, the Clinical Activity Score reached at least 3, the NOSPECS grade reached at least 4, and duration remained under 3 months. Patients with uncontrolled infections, other autoimmune diseases, pregnancy or lactation were excluded. Orbital computed tomography and thyroid ultrasound, together with serum TRAb and thyroxine and clinical symptoms, were used for diagnoses. Amplified regions were TCR beta CDR3 sequences from RNA transcripts. The HTBI primer set served for first-round RT-PCR of the TCR CDR3. MiXCR, applied by TCRdb to the multiplex PCR reads, yields one record per CDR3 protein. The sample has 660,000 or so distinct CDR3 sequences, under 25% seen once. The source is a man aged 30 to 39 with Graves' ophthalmopathy. The sequenced material came from blood.

The CDR3 nucleotides read TGTGCCAGCAGTGGACAGGGGGGGAGAGGCACAGATACGCAGTATTTT. Its translation is CASSGQGGRGTDTQYF. This chain connects TRBV2 to TRBJ2-3; 9 bases line up with TRBD1. Germline trimming cut 4 bases from V and 1 base from J; bases unmatched to any gene: 6. The CDR3 is made up of 16 amino acids. In germline, CDR1 is SNHLY, CDR2 FYNNEI.